This TCR beta chain is drawn from a study of cytomegalovirus exposure and HLA in healthy donors. General observations from the study: Despite most TCR sequences being rare, some public TCRs occurred in many donors.

Points on this clone: The target antigen is unknown.

TCRdb keeps only in-frame clones here, not all; method: immunoSEQ multiplex PCR. This table holds 130,000 to 150,000 clones, 87% found once. This sequence was found in a man aged 18 to 29 in good health and CMV-seropositive. The specimen sequenced was PBMCs.

DNA for the CDR3: TGTGCCAGCAGGTGGGGGACTAGCAAAGAGACCCAGTACTTC. As protein: CASRWGTSKETQYF. V gene TRBV5-8 combines with J gene TRBJ2-5, with 9 bases matching TRBD2. CDR1 is SGHTS and CDR2 is YDEGEE in the germline V gene. The CDR3 has 14 residues. With 5 bases clipped from V and 3 bases from J, the junction kept 5 bases outside the gene matches.